This TCR beta chain derives from a study of identical twins. CDR3 length equals 20 residues. Unmatched junction bases numbered 27, after V lost 4 bases and J lost 8 bases. The V gene's germline CDR1 is SGHRS and CDR2 YFSETQ. Broader study findings: Models came in too low on out-of-frame TCR alpha sharing in monozygotic twins.

This clonotype was seen many times. The antigen remains undetermined. MiXCR was run by TCRdb on the 5' RACE reads, yielding one entry per CDR3 protein. Of around 280,000 distinct CDR3 sequences listed, under 9.5% were seen once; the top ten hold over 2%. These same records also appear under a second study, on yellow fever vaccine responses in identical twins.

The sample taken for sequencing was memory (CD45RO+) T cells sorted from blood. This chain connects TRBV5-1 to TRBJ2-1, with TRBD1 matching over 7 bases. This sequence originates from a woman aged 18-35 years in good health. CDR3 loop: CASSPTPGTEREGRVDEQFF. The CDR3 DNA sequence: TGCGCCAGCAGCCCGACCCCCGGGACAGAAAGAGAGGGTCGTGTCGATGAGCAGTTCTTC. Filled out from reference TRBV5-1 and TRBJ2-1, the complete variable domain reads KAGVTQTPRYLIKTRGQQVTLSCSPISGHRSVSWYQQTPGQGLQFLFEYFSETQRNKGNFPGRFSGRQFSNSRSEMNVSTLELGDSALYLCASSPTPGTEREGRVDEQFFGPGTRLTVL.